A selection of T cell receptor beta chains follows, all from one sample in a study of T cell responses to AZD1222 COVID-19 vaccine. Assay: immunoSEQ multiplex PCR; the TCRdb copy retains only in-frame clones and omits some. The profile shows about 180,000 clones, approximately 90% of them singletons. The material was peripheral blood, obtained on day 0 of AZD1222 vaccination. The origin of the receptors is an adult in good health. The CDR3 runs from the conserved cysteine through the conserved F or W. A D gene is named only where the DNA matches it firmly. Some rows have no size entry. The others give once, few or many, or a class for an expanded clone.

j_call v_call clone_size d_call cdr3_nt cdr3_aa
TRBJ1-1 TRBV19 NA TRBD1 TGTGCCAGCTACGACAGGGTATCCGACACTGAAGCTTTCTTT CASYDRVSDTEAFF
TRBJ1-5 TRBV6-2/TRBV6-3 once TRBD1 TGTGCCAGCAGCCTGGACAGGGAAGGCAATCAGCCCCAGCATTTT CASSLDREGNQPQHF
TRBJ2-5 TRBV27 NA TRBD1 TGTGCCAGCAGCCTTTATACAGGGGAAGAGACCCAGTACTTC CASSLYTGEETQYF
TRBJ1-4 TRBV4-1 NA NA TGCGCCAGCAGCCACATTCTTGCAACTAATGAAAAACTGTTTTTT CASSHILATNEKLFF
TRBJ2-2 TRBV3-1/TRBV3-2 NA NA TGTGCCAGCAGCCAAGAGGACGTCGGGGAGCTGTTTTTT CASSQEDVGELFF
TRBJ1-6 TRBV6-5 NA NA TGTGCCAGCAGTTACGGGCGGTCTTACTCACCCCTCCACTTT CASSYGRSYSPLHF
TRBJ1-3 TRBV28 NA NA TGTGCCAGCAGTTTAGAACTAACTGGAAACACCATATATTTT CASSLELTGNTIYF
TRBJ1-6 TRBV6-5 NA NA TGTGCCAGCACAGGGTTGGCGTCACCCCTCCACTTT CASTGLASPLHF
TRBJ1-2 TRBV29-1 NA NA TGCAGCGTTCAACTCCCACGGAACTATGGCTACACCTTC CSVQLPRNYGYTF
TRBJ1-6 TRBV6-1 NA NA TGTGCCAGCAGTGAACATGGTAGCCGTTCACCCCTCCACTTT CASSEHGSRSPLHF
TRBJ2-7 TRBV4-1 once TRBD2 TGCGCCAGCAGCCAGTCCGCGGGGGTACCCTCCTACGAGCAGTACTTC CASSQSAGVPSYEQYF
TRBJ2-2 TRBV9 NA NA TGTGCCAGCAGCGTTTCGTGGGGGAACACCGGGGAGCTGTTTTTT CASSVSWGNTGELFF
TRBJ2-7 TRBV5-4 NA NA TGTGCCAGCAGCATCGACGTAAAATCCTACGAGCAGTACTTC CASSIDVKSYEQYF
TRBJ2-1 TRBV4-3 NA NA TGCGCCAGCAGCCAAGAATTTTCAGCCCCTGCGGATGAGCAGTTCTTC CASSQEFSAPADEQFF
TRBJ1-2 TRBV4-1 NA NA TGCGCCAGCAGCCAAGGAGGGAAGCCATCTAGGGACACCTTCGAAGGGTATGGCTACACCTTC CASSQGGKPSRDTFEGYGYTF
TRBJ2-7 TRBV6-1 NA NA TGTGCCAGCAGTGAAGGCAGGACAGACACTTACGAGCAGTACTTC CASSEGRTDTYEQYF
TRBJ1-5 TRBV6-5 NA TRBD1 TGTGCCAGCCGAAGGACAGGGCAACAGCCCCAGCATTTT CASRRTGQQPQHF
TRBJ2-1 TRBV27 NA TRBD2 TGTGCCAGCAGTTTAGGGACTAGCGGGGGCAACAATGAGCAGTTCTTC CASSLGTSGGNNEQFF
TRBJ2-7 TRBV11-2 NA NA TGTGCCAGCAGCCCTTACACCTCGACAGGCGGCGTCTACGAGCAGTACTTC CASSPYTSTGGVYEQYF
TRBJ2-7 TRBV14 NA TRBD1 TGTGCCAGCAGCGAATACACAGGGGGATTTCCCTACGAGCAGTACTTC CASSEYTGGFPYEQYF
TRBJ1-5 TRBV7-8 NA NA TGTGCCAGCAGCCAGGGTAATCAGCCCCAGCATTTT CASSQGNQPQHF
TRBJ1-2 TRBV7-2 once TRBD1 TGTGCCAGCAGCTTAGGGGCAGGGACAGGGGGCGAATACACCTTC CASSLGAGTGGEYTF
TRBJ1-1 TRBV5-5 once TRBD1 TGTGCCAGCAGCTTGTCCTTGGGACAGGGTAACACTGAAGCTTTCTTT CASSLSLGQGNTEAFF
TRBJ1-4 TRBV5-4 NA TRBD1 TGTGCCAGCAGCGTAGGGACAGGGGGCGCGGCGGGTGAAAAACTGTTTTTT CASSVGTGGAAGEKLFF
TRBJ1-1 TRBV6-2/TRBV6-3 many NA TGTGCCAGCAGTTACCGCCCAGGGGTTAACACTGAAGCTTTCTTT CASSYRPGVNTEAFF
TRBJ1-1 TRBV19 NA TRBD1 TGTGCCAGTAGGGACAGGGGGACCACTGAAGCTTTCTTT CASRDRGTTEAFF
TRBJ1-5 TRBV19 NA NA TGTGCCAGTAGTATACCGGGGCAGCCCCAGCATTTT CASSIPGQPQHF
TRBJ2-5 TRBV7-8 once TRBD2 TGTGCCAGCAGCCGACGGGGGGAAGAGACCCAGTACTTC CASSRRGEETQYF
TRBJ2-5 TRBV4-2 NA NA TGTGCCAGCAGCCAAGGGGTGACAGACCAAGAGACCCAGTACTTC CASSQGVTDQETQYF
TRBJ1-1 TRBV29-1 NA NA TGCAGCGTTGGCAGGGAACTGACTGAAGCTTTCTTT CSVGRELTEAFF
TRBJ1-1 TRBV28 few NA TGTGCCAGCAGTTTACACGATGAGTGGCCGTTGAACACTGAAGCTTTCTTT CASSLHDEWPLNTEAFF
TRBJ1-1 TRBV6-5 NA NA TGTGCCAGCAGTTATCAACGGGCGAACACTGAAGCTTTCTTT CASSYQRANTEAFF
TRBJ1-5 TRBV5-6 NA NA TGTGCCAGCAGCTTAGGGGATCAGCCCCAGCATTTT CASSLGDQPQHF
TRBJ2-7 TRBV28 NA NA TGTGCCAGCAGCAGGGGACGGACAATACCTCTCTACGAGCAGTACTTC CASSRGRTIPLYEQYF
TRBJ2-1 TRBV19 NA NA TGTGCCAGTACCTCGTACAGCTACAATGAGCAGTTCTTC CASTSYSYNEQFF
TRBJ1-1 TRBV7-8 once NA TGTGCCAGCAGCTTAAGATCACGGGTGACTGAAGCTTTCTTT CASSLRSRVTEAFF
TRBJ2-3 TRBV23-1 NA NA TGCGCCAGCAGTCAAAGACTGGGCACAGATACGCAGTATTTT CASSQRLGTDTQYF
TRBJ2-1 TRBV27 NA TRBD2 TGTGCCAGCGGGGAGGGTAATGAGCAGTTCTTC CASGEGNEQFF
TRBJ2-3 TRBV19 NA NA TGTGCCAGTAGTATAGGAGGGGGGGCCGGAGATACGCAGTATTTT CASSIGGGAGDTQYF
TRBJ2-5 TRBV19 NA TRBD1 TGTGCCAGTAGTACCGACAGGGTCCAAGAGACCCAGTACTTC CASSTDRVQETQYF
TRBJ1-5 TRBV19 NA NA TGTGCCAGTAGTATAGGGCAACAGGGCCTCCCGGGCAATCAGCCCCAGCATTTT CASSIGQQGLPGNQPQHF
TRBJ2-7 TRBV7-3 NA NA TGTGCCAGCAGCTTAACACCGGGGGCAGCCCCCTACGAGCAGTACTTC CASSLTPGAAPYEQYF
TRBJ1-2 TRBV5-1 NA TRBD1 TGCGCCAGCAGCCCACTGACAGGGGCCTATGGCTACACCTTC CASSPLTGAYGYTF
TRBJ2-5 TRBV28 NA NA TGTGCCAGCAGTTTACGAGGGGTGGTCCAAGAGACCCAGTACTTC CASSLRGVVQETQYF
TRBJ2-3 TRBV6-4 few NA TGTGCCAGCAGCCTAAGGGGGGGAAGTGCAGATACGCAGTATTTT CASSLRGGSADTQYF
TRBJ2-3 TRBV29-1 NA NA TGCAGCGTTGGTCAGGGGGGGGATGCAGATACGCAGTATTTT CSVGQGGDADTQYF
TRBJ2-7 TRBV18 NA TRBD1 TGTGCCAGCTCACCTCGGGACAGGGGGCTTCTGGTTTCCGAGCAGTACTTC CASSPRDRGLLVSEQYF
TRBJ1-2 TRBV5-1 NA NA TGCGCCAGCAGCTTACAGGCGAACACTGACTATGGCTACACCTTC CASSLQANTDYGYTF
TRBJ1-5 TRBV2 NA NA TGTGCCAGCACCTCCCGGCGGGGGGGGGATTATAGCAATCAGCCCCAGCATTTT CASTSRRGGDYSNQPQHF
TRBJ2-1 TRBV7-2 once NA TGTGCCAGCAGCTTAGTGGACAGCCCCTACAATGAGCAGTTCTTC CASSLVDSPYNEQFF
TRBJ2-3 TRBV7-2 NA NA TGTGCCAGGGCAGCGGGTTACACAGATACGCAGTATTTT CARAAGYTDTQYF
TRBJ1-6 TRBV7-8 few NA TGTGCCAGCAGCCGAGCCGGGACACCGAATTCACCCCTCCACTTT CASSRAGTPNSPLHF
TRBJ1-1 TRBV27 NA NA TGTGCCAGCAGTTTAAATCATTTCACTGAAGCTTTCTTT CASSLNHFTEAFF
TRBJ1-4 TRBV28 once TRBD1 TGTGCCAGCAGTTCGGGACAGGGGGCAGGGGAAAAACTGTTTTTT CASSSGQGAGEKLFF
TRBJ1-1 TRBV23-1 NA TRBD1 TGCGCCAGCAGTCCCGGACAGGGCGTACACACTGAAGCTTTCTTT CASSPGQGVHTEAFF
TRBJ1-2 TRBV24-1 NA TRBD1 TGTGCCACCAGTGATTACCGGGACAGGCGCTACTTC CATSDYRDRRYF
TRBJ2-2 TRBV7-3 NA TRBD2 TGTGCCAGCTCGCGGGGGACCGACACCGGGGAGCTGTTTTTT CASSRGTDTGELFF
TRBJ2-3 TRBV6-5 once TRBD1 TGTGCCAGCAGTTCACCTGGGACAGGCACAGATACGCAGTATTTT CASSSPGTGTDTQYF
TRBJ1-4 TRBV6-6 NA TRBD1 TGTGCCAGCAGCCCCAGGACAGGGGCAACTAATGAAAAACTGTTTTTT CASSPRTGATNEKLFF
TRBJ1-3 TRBV11-1 NA NA TGTGCCAGCAGTAGAACAGATTATGGAAACACCATATATTTT CASSRTDYGNTIYF